The present T cell receptor (beta chain) was sequenced within a study of T cells after yellow fever vaccination. The CDR3 loop spans 15 amino acids. V shed 1 base and J shed 4 bases, with 10 bases lying between them. The germline CDR1 and CDR2 sequences are SGHTA and FQGNSA. TCRdb reanalysed the 5' RACE reads using MiXCR and keeps one entry per CDR3 protein. The sample lists some 69,000 distinct CDR3 sequences, approximately 6.2% occurring once. This clonotype showed up many times. Its target is unknown. Study results and limitations: Clonotypes appearing in both CD4 and CD8 compartments existed, and their share was small.

Material: CD4+ T cells sorted from PBMCs, obtained more than 14 days after the first yellow fever vaccination. This sequence originates from a man aged 18 to 35 who received the YFV17D yellow fever vaccine. The genes are TRBV7-2 and TRBJ2-2; D not certain. The CDR3 region is CASSLDLNPTGELFF. As DNA, the CDR3 is TGTGCCAGCAGCTTAGATCTCAATCCCACCGGGGAGCTGTTTTTT.